The T cell receptor (beta chain) under discussion was sequenced for a study of cytomegalovirus exposure and HLA in healthy donors. The V end was cut by 0 bases, the J end by 6 bases, with 15 bases between. The CDR3 spans 16 residues. The germline gives CDR1 WSHSY, CDR2 SAAADI. About this clone itself: Its matching antigen is unknown.

Study-level results: One cluster of highly shared sequence variants probably arose as a sequencing artifact. The study put 150 to 200 TCR beta chains on its list as cytomegalovirus-associated.

The PCR made use of 60 Vbeta and 13 Jbeta primers. This table comes from immunoSEQ multiplex PCR, and its TCRdb copy is limited to in-frame clones, with some not included. The sample records some 190,000 clones, about 85% being singletons. The J gene is TRBJ1-5, the V gene TRBV10-2, with a possible D match to TRBD1 (6 bases). This clonotype was obtained from a girl aged 5-17 years in good health and CMV-seropositive. The sequencing sample was made of PBMCs. CDR3 coding DNA: TGCGCCAGCAGTGAGTCCGGCAGGGGATGGGCTCAGCCCCAGCATTTT. Amino acid sequence: CASSESGRGWAQPQHF.